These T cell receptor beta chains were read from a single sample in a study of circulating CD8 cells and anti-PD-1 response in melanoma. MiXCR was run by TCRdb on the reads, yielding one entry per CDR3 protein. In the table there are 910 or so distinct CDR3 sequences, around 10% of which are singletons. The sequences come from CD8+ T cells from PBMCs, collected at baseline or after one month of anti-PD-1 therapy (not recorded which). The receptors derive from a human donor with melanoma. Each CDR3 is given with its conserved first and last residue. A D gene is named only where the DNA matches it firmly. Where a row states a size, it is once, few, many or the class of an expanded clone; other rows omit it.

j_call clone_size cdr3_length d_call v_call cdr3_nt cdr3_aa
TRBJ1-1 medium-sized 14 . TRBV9 TGTGCCAGCAGCGCAGACACAGCGTTCACTGAAGCTTTCTTT CASSADTAFTEAFF
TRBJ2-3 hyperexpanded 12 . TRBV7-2 TGTGCCAGCAGCTTAGATCTGGGTACGCAGTATTTT CASSLDLGTQYF
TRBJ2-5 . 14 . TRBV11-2 TGTGCCAGCAGCCCGGTCGGCGGAGCCGGGATCCAGTACTTC CASSPVGGAGIQYF
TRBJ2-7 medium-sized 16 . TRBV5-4 TGTGCCAGCAGCCCTTTTGAGGGGAGTCTCAGGTACGAGCAGTACTTC CASSPFEGSLRYEQYF
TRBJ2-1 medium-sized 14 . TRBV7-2 TGTGCCAGCAGCTTAAGCCCGAGGTACAATGAGCAGTTCTTC CASSLSPRYNEQFF
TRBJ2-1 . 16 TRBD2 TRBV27 TGTGCCAGCAGTCCAGCTAGCGGTGACGTTCCCCATGAGCAGTTCTTC CASSPASGDVPHEQFF
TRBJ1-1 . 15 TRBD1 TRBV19 TGTGCCAGTAGTATAGGACAGGGGATGAGGACTGAAGCTTTCTTT CASSIGQGMRTEAFF
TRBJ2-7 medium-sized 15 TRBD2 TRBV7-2 TGTGCCAGCAGCTTATCGAGGCGGGGGGGATACGAGCAGTACTTC CASSLSRRGGYEQYF
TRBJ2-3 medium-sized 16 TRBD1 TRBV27 TGTGCCAGCAGTCTCGGACAGGGGCTTATGACAGATACGCAGTATTTT CASSLGQGLMTDTQYF
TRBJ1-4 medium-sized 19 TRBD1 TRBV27 TGTGCCACGGAATCCAAACCGGGACAGGGGTCGGTGGGTGGTGAAAAACTGTTTTTT CATESKPGQGSVGGEKLFF
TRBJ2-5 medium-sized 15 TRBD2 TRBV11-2 TGTGCCAGCAGAACACTAGCGGGGGGGCGCGAGACCCAGTACTTC CASRTLAGGRETQYF
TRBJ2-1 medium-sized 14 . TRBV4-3 TGCGCCAGCAGCCAGGGGAGCTCCTACAATGAGCAGTTCTTC CASSQGSSYNEQFF
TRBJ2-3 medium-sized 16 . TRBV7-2 TGTGCCAGCACCCCAACGGGGCAAGCTAGCACAGATACGCAGTATTTT CASTPTGQASTDTQYF
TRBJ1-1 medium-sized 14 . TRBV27 TGTGCCAGCAGTTTACTAGGGGGGCGTACTGAAGCTTTCTTT CASSLLGGRTEAFF
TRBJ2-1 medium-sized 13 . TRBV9 TGTGCCAGCAGCGTATCGGGGTCCTATGAGCAGTTCTTC CASSVSGSYEQFF
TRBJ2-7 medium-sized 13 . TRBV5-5 TGTGCCAGCAGCCCCGGACAGATTTACGAGCAGTACTTC CASSPGQIYEQYF
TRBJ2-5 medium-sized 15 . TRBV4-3 TGCGCCAGCAGCCAAGACCCCAGTCTAGGGGAGACCCAGTACTTC CASSQDPSLGETQYF
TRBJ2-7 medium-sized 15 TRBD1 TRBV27 TGTGCCAGCAGTTCGACAGGGGGCGGTTCCTACGAGCAGTACTTC CASSSTGGGSYEQYF